This T cell receptor beta chain appears in the sequencing data of a study of cytomegalovirus exposure and HLA in healthy donors. The CDR3 sequence is 13 residues long. Germline-derived CDR1 and CDR2 are SSHAT and FNYEAQ (reference sequence). Amplification used 60 Vbeta primers and 13 Jbeta primers. Per the study methods: The count from a later analysis was tens of millions of unique TCR beta chains, 9 million to 12 million of them shared. Method: immunoSEQ multiplex PCR; TCRdb's copy keeps in-frame clones and lacks some. V and J calls and clone size are as listed in that table; D and trimming were resolved from the DNA. The table lists over 100,000 clones, 76% of them singletons. For this clone: The antigen is not known. One end of the junction is discordant with germline, which a read error may explain.

Study results and limitations: Reportedly, a later analysis found an Asian-associated ancestry cluster had fewer N-insertions than the approximately 700-donor mean.

V is TRBV7-7 and J is TRBJ2-5; D might be TRBD1 (6 bases). The receptor was isolated from a woman aged 40 to 50 in good health and CMV-seropositive. The sequencing sample was made of PBMCs. As DNA, the CDR3 is TGTGCTAGCAGCTTAGGGCAGGGGGAGACCCAGTACTTC. Translating gives CASSLGQGETQYF. Full variable domain (rest looked up from reference TRBV7-7 and TRBJ2-5): GAGVSQSPRYKVTKRGQDVTLRCDPISSHATLYWYQQALGQGPEFLTYFNYEAQPDKSGLPSDRFSAERPEGSISTLTIQRTEQRDSAMYRCASSLGQGETQYFGPGTRLLVL.